The 10 T cell receptor beta chains below come from one sample, sequenced in a study of PD-1 blockade in classical Hodgkin lymphoma. No patient escaped relapse after autologous stem cell transplantation, and brentuximab vedotin exposure varied. CD4+ T cells were purified from thawed PBMCs by negative selection. Profiled with immunoSEQ multiplex PCR; TCRdb holds only in-frame clones, not every one. The sample has about 16,000 clones; 85% are singletons. This specimen was CD4+ T cells from blood, taken at baseline. The receptors originated from a human donor with classical Hodgkin lymphoma.

The chain recombines TRBV10-3 with TRBJ1-1, with 8 bases lining up with TRBD1. Germline CDR1 reads ENHRY; CDR2 reads SYGVKD. CDR3 size: 15 residues. J was trimmed by 3 bases and V by 5 bases; bases with no gene match: 8. The CDR3 DNA reads TGTGCCATCAGTATCGGACAGGGAGGGGACACTGAAGCTTTCTTT. Translation gives CAISIGQGGDTEAFF.

The chain uses TRBV5-1 and TRBJ2-3; 9 bases fit TRBD2. This CDR3 spans 15 amino acids. Germline assignment: CDR1 SGHRS and CDR2 YFSETQ. Losses at the gene ends were 2 bases for V and 6 bases for J; bases not matched to a gene: 7. The CDR3 nucleotides are TGCGCCAGCAGCTTCCGGCTAGCGGGGAGGGATACGCAGTATTTT. The encoded protein is CASSFRLAGRDTQYF.

The chain recombines TRBV27 with TRBJ2-7; tentatively, D is TRBD1 (6 bases). This CDR3 comprises 14 residues. From germline, CDR1 is MNHEY and CDR2 SMNVEV (reference sequence). Trimming stripped 5 bases from V and 0 bases from J, with 11 bases between. CDR3 in amino acids: CASSPGTISYEQYF. DNA for the CDR3: TGTGCCAGCAGTCCCGGGACAATCTCCTACGAGCAGTACTTC.

The chain is built from TRBV9 and TRBJ1-2; possibly TRBD1 for D (5 bases). CDR1 is SGDLS, CDR2 YYNGEE, per germline. The CDR3 has 15 amino acids. V was pared by 0 bases and J by 4 bases, with 13 bases between. The CDR3 loop is CASSVEGRLGYGYTF. The CDR3 DNA reads TGTGCCAGCAGCGTAGAGGGACGTCTGGGCTATGGCTACACCTTC. The entire variable domain, with the rest obtained from reference TRBV9 and TRBJ1-2, is as follows: DSGVTQTPKHLITATGQRVTLRCSPRSGDLSVYWYQQSLDQGLQFLIQYYNGEERAKGNILERFSAQQFPDLHSELNLSSLELGDSALYFCASSVEGRLGYGYTFGSGTRLTVV.

The chain links TRBV20-1 to TRBJ2-7; no firm D call. The length of the CDR3 is 11 residues. Germline V CDR1 and CDR2: DFQATT, SNEGSKA (reference sequence). Trimming cost V 3 bases and J 0 bases, with 3 bases left between them. The CDR3: CSASHSYEQYF. CDR3 DNA: TGCAGTGCTAGCCACTCCTACGAGCAGTACTTC.

V and J are TRBV7-8 and TRBJ2-7; 9 bases align to TRBD2. Germline V gene lookup returns CDR1 SGHVS and CDR2 FQNEAQ. The CDR3 runs 15 residues. The trim removed 2 bases at V and 3 bases at J, leaving 5 bases unmatched. The CDR3, as DNA: TGTGCCAGCAGCTTAATGGCTAGCGGGAACTACGAGCAGTACTTC. Its protein is CASSLMASGNYEQYF. The variable domain in full, completed from reference TRBV7-8 and TRBJ2-7, reads GAGVSQSPRYKVAKRGQDVALRCDPISGHVSLFWYQQALGQGPEFLTYFQNEAQLDKSGLPSDRFFAERPEGSVSTLKIQRTQQEDSAVYLCASSLMASGNYEQYFGPGTRLTVT.

The rearrangement links TRBV5-1 to TRBJ1-6; 8 bases are shared with TRBD1. The germline CDR1 and CDR2 sequences are SGHRS and YFSETQ. The CDR3 loop spans 15 amino acids. V was pared by 6 bases and J by 11 bases, with 13 bases of the junction left unmatched. CDR3 DNA sequence: TGCGCCAGCAAAGGTCCGGGACAGGACGTTCCACCCCTCCACTTT. This gives the protein CASKGPGQDVPPLHF.

The rearrangement links TRBV19 to TRBJ1-5; tentative D call: TRBD1 (6 bases). The CDR3 is 15 residues long. V gave up 10 bases and J gave up 0 bases, with 16 bases separating them. The germline CDR1 and CDR2 sequences are LNHDA and SQIVND (reference sequence). This CDR3 reads CATTDRINSNQPQHF. The CDR3 DNA sequence: TGTGCCACGACCGACAGGATTAATAGCAATCAGCCCCAGCATTTT.

The chain couples TRBV6-6 to TRBJ2-7, with D perhaps matching TRBD2 (7 bases). Trimming pared 2 bases from V and 11 bases from J, leaving 16 bases between. Germline loops: CDR1 MNHNY, CDR2 SVGAGI (reference sequence). This CDR3 is built from 13 residues. CDR3 sequence: CASSYGPREGEYF. The DNA for the CDR3 is TGTGCCAGCAGTTACGGCCCCAGGGAGGGGGAGTACTTC.

V usage is TRBV29-1 and J usage is TRBJ2-7; 7 bases align to TRBD2. Germline loops: CDR1 SQVTM, CDR2 ANQGSEA. With 1 base clipped from V and 4 bases from J, the junction kept 10 bases outside the gene matches. The CDR3 consists of 15 residues. The CDR3 coding sequence is TGCAGCGTTGAAGTGCGAGGGGACTACAATTACGAGCAGTACTTC. It yields the protein CSVEVRGDYNYEQYF.